The 5 T cell receptor beta chains listed next were all sequenced from one sample in a study of shared clonotypes between healthy human individuals. Clones were read by immunoSEQ multiplex PCR, and TCRdb kept only the in-frame ones, dropping some. There are a few hundred thousand clones in the sample; roughly 97% occur only once, and about 0.06% lies in the top ten. The sample taken for sequencing was naive CD4+ T cells sorted from blood. Documented subset: CD45RA+ positively selected. These receptors came from a woman aged 30 to 39 in good health.

The chain is built from TRBV28 and TRBJ1-2; TRBD1 matches at 11 bases. Unmatched junction bases numbered 7, after V lost 6 bases and J lost 4 bases. The CDR3 runs to 15 residues. The germline V gene has CDR1 MDHEN and CDR2 SYDVKM. This CDR3 is CASRPGTGGTYGYTF. The CDR3 DNA sequence: TGTGCCAGCAGACCCGGGACAGGGGGGACCTATGGCTACACCTTC.

This chain joins TRBV5-1 and TRBJ1-2, with 7 positions matching TRBD1. J lost 5 bases, V lost 4 bases, and 5 bases had no gene match. The CDR3 sequence is 13 residues long. Germline CDR1 reads SGHRS; CDR2 reads YFSETQ. The CDR3 region has the DNA TGCGCCAGCAGCACGGGACAGCTTTATGGCTACACCTTC. It is translated as CASSTGQLYGYTF.

The rearrangement links TRBV28 to TRBJ2-5; 7 bases fit TRBD2. The germline V gene has CDR1 MDHEN and CDR2 SYDVKM. The CDR3 is 17 amino acids. The ends lost 5 bases at V and 2 bases at J; junction bases unmatched: 14. The CDR3 here is CASSPPPGSGPQETQYF. For the CDR3, the DNA is TGTGCCAGCAGTCCCCCCCCAGGTAGCGGGCCTCAAGAGACCCAGTACTTC. The whole variable domain, remainder taken from reference TRBV28 and TRBJ2-5, is DVKVTQSSRYLVKRTGEKVFLECVQDMDHENMFWYRQDPGLGLRLIYFSYDVKMKEKGDIPEGYSVSREKKERFSLILESASTNQTSMYLCASSPPPGSGPQETQYFGPGTRLLVL.

Remarks on this clone: Distinct nucleotide sequences in the sample also encode this CDR3. The J gene is TRBJ2-2, the V gene TRBV29-1, with 8 bases matching TRBD1. The trim removed 4 bases at V and 6 bases at J, leaving 10 bases unmatched. CDR3 size: 15 residues. CDR1 is SQVTM and CDR2 is ANQGSEA in the germline V gene. DNA for the CDR3: TGCAGCGTTGGTGGGGGGACAGGACCGTCCGGGGAGCTGTTTTTT. It yields the protein CSVGGGTGPSGELFF.

This chain uses TRBV28 with TRBJ2-7, with unresolved D. Germline V gene lookup returns CDR1 MDHEN and CDR2 SYDVKM. V lost 2 bases, J lost 3 bases, and 5 bases lay in between. This CDR3 has 12 residues. The DNA for the CDR3 is TGTGCCAGCAGTTTAGCGATCTACGAGCAGTACTTC. Its translation is CASSLAIYEQYF.